Following are 14 T cell receptor beta chains from one sample sequenced in a study of blood T cell repertoires in COVID-19. Data came from immunoSEQ multiplex PCR; TCRdb stores just in-frame clones and leaves some out. The table shows 83,000 or so clones, with roughly four fifths occurring only once. Specimen: peripheral blood. The receptors shown here come from a human donor in a cohort sampled during active COVID-19.

The rearrangement uses TRBV19 and TRBJ2-5; 11 nucleotides agree with TRBD1. The CDR3 has 13 amino acids. Germline assignment: CDR1 LNHDA and CDR2 SQIVND (reference sequence). The junction had 4 bases not matched to a gene; V was cut back by 9 bases and J by 4 bases. The CDR3 DNA follows: TGTGCCAGCACCGGGACAGGGGGAGAGACCCAGTACTTC. This codes for CASTGTGGETQYF.

This clone showed up just a few times. The genes are TRBV18 and TRBJ1-6, with TRBD1 identical over 7 bases. J gave up 10 bases and V 4 bases, and 7 bases lay outside the gene matches. This CDR3 contains 14 residues. Per the germline V gene, CDR1 is KGHSH and CDR2 is LQKENI. The CDR3 loop is CASSRTGERSPLHF. CDR3 sequence (DNA): TGTGCCAGCTCACGTACAGGGGAGCGGTCACCCCTCCACTTT.

This clone was seen once. The V call is TRBV7-8, the J call TRBJ1-4; the match to TRBD1 covers 7 bases. The CDR3 has 14 amino acids. CDR1 SGHVS and CDR2 FQNEAQ come from the germline V gene. The V gene end was trimmed by 5 bases and the J gene end by 7 bases; junction bases not matched to a gene: 7. The CDR3 coding sequence is TGTGCCAGCAGCCGAGGGACAGTTGGTGAAAAACTGTTTTTT. As protein: CASSRGTVGEKLFF.

The chain uses TRBV5-8 and TRBJ2-1; 9 bases line up with TRBD2. Germline trimming cut 1 base from V and 5 bases from J; bases unmatched to any gene: 4. This CDR3 is 15 amino acids long. The V gene's germline CDR1 is SGHTS and CDR2 YDEGEE. DNA of the CDR3: TGTGCCAGCAGCTTGAGCGGGGGGAGAGACAATGAGCAGTTCTTC. Its translation: CASSLSGGRDNEQFF.

The rearrangement links TRBV7-9 to TRBJ2-7, with TRBD1 as a possible D gene (5 bases). Germline CDR1 reads SEHNR; CDR2 reads FQNEAQ (reference sequence). The ends were cut back, 2 bases at V and 5 bases at J, with 7 bases in the middle. The CDR3 has 12 residues. The CDR3 region has the DNA TGTGCCAGCAGCTTATCACAGGACGAGCAGTACTTC. Translation gives CASSLSQDEQYF.

The rearrangement joins TRBV6-2 or TRBV6-3 to TRBJ2-7, with 9 positions matching TRBD1. Germline CDR1 MNHEY, CDR2 SVGEGT. This CDR3 has 18 amino acids. After removal of 2 bases from V and 2 bases from J, the junction contained 13 bases not matched to a gene. The CDR3 spells CASSYRPGGQGPPYEQYF. Written as DNA, the CDR3 is TGTGCCAGCAGTTACCGGCCAGGGGGACAGGGACCGCCCTACGAGCAGTACTTC.

This rearrangement joins TRBV4-1 to TRBJ1-1; no firm D call. Trimming removed 0 bases at V and 10 bases at J, with 12 bases between. Germline CDR1 reads MGHRA; CDR2 reads YSYEKL. The CDR3 sequence is 13 residues long. The CDR3 protein is CASSQELRQRAFF. The CDR3 bases are TGCGCCAGCAGCCAAGAATTGAGGCAGAGAGCTTTCTTT.

DNA of the CDR3: TGTGCCAGCAACCAGGGAAATGGCTACACCTTC. Translating gives CASNQGNGYTF. V usage is TRBV2 and J usage is TRBJ1-2; the D gene is possibly TRBD1 (5 bases). Looked up from germline, CDR1 is SNHLY and CDR2 is FYNNEI. This CDR3 region has 11 residues. Trimming removed 7 bases at V and 6 bases at J, with 9 bases between.

This chain connects TRBV11-1 to TRBJ2-1; tentatively, D is TRBD2 (6 bases). Trimming cost V 7 bases and J 3 bases, with 13 bases left between them. The V gene's germline CDR1 is SGHAT and CDR2 FQDESV (reference sequence). This CDR3 is 14 amino acids long. As DNA, the CDR3 is TGTGCCAGCACCGGGGGACCCGACTACAATGAGCAGTTCTTC. This encodes CASTGGPDYNEQFF.

The chain couples TRBV29-1 to TRBJ2-5; no clear D gene. The CDR3 totals 13 residues. Germline CDR1 and CDR2: SQVTM and ANQGSEA. Trimming removed 2 bases at V and 1 base at J, with 8 bases between. CDR3 sequence reads: CSVERRFQETQYF. In DNA, the CDR3 is TGCAGCGTTGAACGGCGGTTCCAAGAGACCCAGTACTTC.

V and J are TRBV5-1 and TRBJ1-5; a possible D gene is TRBD1 (5 bases). Trimming removed 1 base from V and 3 bases from J, with 8 bases in between. Germline V gene lookup returns CDR1 SGHRS and CDR2 YFSETQ. The CDR3 totals 14 residues. DNA of the CDR3: TGCGCCAGCAGCTTGTCGGGGGACAATCAGCCCCAGCATTTT. Translation gives CASSLSGDNQPQHF.

The chain joins TRBV10-3 to TRBJ1-4, with 7 nucleotides matching TRBD1. J was trimmed by 7 bases and V by 3 bases; bases with no gene match: 14. The CDR3 covers 17 residues. Germline assignment: CDR1 ENHRY and CDR2 SYGVKD. DNA of the CDR3: TGTGCCATCAGTGACCTCCCCGGTACAGGGGCGAGTGAAAAACTGTTTTTT. Translating gives CAISDLPGTGASEKLFF.

The chain links TRBV18 to TRBJ2-5; perhaps TRBD2 as D (6 bases). Germline V gives CDR1 KGHSH, CDR2 LQKENI. The CDR3 extends over 13 amino acids. V gave up 3 bases and J gave up 4 bases, with 9 bases separating them. The chain's CDR3 is CASSPLASETQYF. CDR3 bases: TGTGCCAGCTCACCTCTAGCGTCAGAGACCCAGTACTTC.

To note about this clone: This sample also contains other DNA sequences that code for the same CDR3. The chain has TRBV27 and TRBJ2-3; 12 bases line up with TRBD2. The CDR3 loop spans 14 amino acids. The germline gives CDR1 MNHEY, CDR2 SMNVEV (reference sequence). V lost 3 bases and J lost 7; bases outside the gene matches: 2. CDR3 nucleotide sequence: TGTGCCAGCAGTTTGGGACTAGCGGGCTATACGCAGTATTTT. This gives the protein CASSLGLAGYTQYF.